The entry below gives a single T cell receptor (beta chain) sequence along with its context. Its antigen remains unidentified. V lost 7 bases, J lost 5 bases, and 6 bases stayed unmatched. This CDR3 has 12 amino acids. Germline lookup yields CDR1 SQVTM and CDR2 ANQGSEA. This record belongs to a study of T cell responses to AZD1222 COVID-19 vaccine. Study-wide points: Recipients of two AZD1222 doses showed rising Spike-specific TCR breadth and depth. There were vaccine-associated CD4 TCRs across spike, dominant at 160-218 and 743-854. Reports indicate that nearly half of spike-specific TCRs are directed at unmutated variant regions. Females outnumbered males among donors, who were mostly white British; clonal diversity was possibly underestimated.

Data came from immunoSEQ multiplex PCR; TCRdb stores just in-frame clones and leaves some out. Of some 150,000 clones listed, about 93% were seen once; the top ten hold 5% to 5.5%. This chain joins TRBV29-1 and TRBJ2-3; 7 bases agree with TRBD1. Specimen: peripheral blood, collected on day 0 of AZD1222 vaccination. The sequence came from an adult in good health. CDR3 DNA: TGCAGCGCTGCCACAGGGGAAGATACGCAGTATTTT. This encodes CSAATGEDTQYF.